The rows below give T cell receptor beta chains drawn from one sample of a study of T cell repertoires in cytomegalovirus infection. A single record per CDR3 protein comes from TCRdb applying MiXCR to the reads. Of approximately 500,000 distinct CDR3 sequences in the sample, 15% to 20% were seen once. Sequencing was performed on CD8+ T cells from PBMCs. These receptors were collected from a human donor in good health (CMV status not recorded). Some clones in this sample may be carry-over from other donors' samples. CDR3s include the opening cysteine and the closing phenylalanine or tryptophan. Each record gives: clone size, V gene, D gene, J gene, CDR3 protein, CDR3 DNA. D genes are given only for firm matches. Clone size appears in some rows only: once, few, many, or a class for an expanded clone.

abundance: few
v_gene: TRBV20-1
d_gene: TRBD2
j_gene: TRBJ2-7
CDR3aa: CSAKEPTPTTLAGTYEQYF
CDR3nt: TGCAGTGCTAAGGAGCCTACCCCCACTACCCTAGCGGGGACCTACGAGCAGTACTTC

abundance: -
v_gene: TRBV28
d_gene: -
j_gene: TRBJ2-7
CDR3aa: CASSSPDKRISYEQYF
CDR3nt: TGTGCCAGCAGTTCCCCGGACAAACGTATCTCCTACGAGCAGTACTTC

abundance: -
v_gene: TRBV6-5
d_gene: -
j_gene: TRBJ1-1
CDR3aa: CANSPRGNTEAFF
CDR3nt: TGTGCCAACAGCCCCAGGGGGAACACTGAAGCTTTCTTT

abundance: -
v_gene: TRBV28
d_gene: TRBD1
j_gene: TRBJ2-7
CDR3aa: CASSLRQGAEQYF
CDR3nt: TGTGCCAGCAGTTTAAGACAGGGGGCTGAGCAGTACTTC

abundance: -
v_gene: TRBV3-1
d_gene: TRBD2
j_gene: TRBJ2-3
CDR3aa: CASRTSARTDTQYF
CDR3nt: TGTGCCAGCCGGACTAGCGCCCGCACAGATACGCAGTATTTT

abundance: -
v_gene: TRBV6-1
d_gene: -
j_gene: TRBJ2-3
CDR3aa: CASSEPLADTQYF
CDR3nt: TGTGCCAGCAGTGAACCCCTGGCAGATACGCAGTATTTT

abundance: -
v_gene: TRBV9
d_gene: -
j_gene: TRBJ2-7
CDR3aa: CASSRLGTESYEQYF
CDR3nt: TGTGCCAGCAGCAGACTAGGGACAGAATCCTACGAGCAGTACTTC

abundance: many
v_gene: TRBV11-3
d_gene: TRBD1
j_gene: TRBJ2-1
CDR3aa: CASSASGDRAPHNEQFF
CDR3nt: TGTGCCAGCAGCGCGTCCGGGGACAGAGCCCCCCACAATGAGCAGTTCTTC

abundance: -
v_gene: TRBV5-6
d_gene: -
j_gene: TRBJ1-1
CDR3aa: CASIPPERTNEAFF
CDR3nt: TGTGCCAGCATCCCTCCGGAAAGGACCAATGAAGCTTTCTTT

abundance: -
v_gene: TRBV5-4
d_gene: TRBD2
j_gene: TRBJ2-7
CDR3aa: CASSQGTSVPYEQYF
CDR3nt: TGTGCCAGCAGCCAGGGGACTAGCGTTCCCTACGAGCAGTACTTC

abundance: few
v_gene: TRBV19
d_gene: -
j_gene: TRBJ2-2
CDR3aa: CASSMAGIGELFF
CDR3nt: TGTGCCAGTAGTATGGCAGGGATCGGGGAGCTGTTTTTT

abundance: few
v_gene: TRBV13
d_gene: -
j_gene: TRBJ2-2
CDR3aa: CASSLGRGAVTGELFF
CDR3nt: TGTGCCAGCAGCTTAGGCCGAGGGGCTGTGACCGGGGAGCTGTTTTTT

abundance: many
v_gene: TRBV5-4
d_gene: -
j_gene: TRBJ2-1
CDR3aa: CASSLDGGYHNEQFF
CDR3nt: TGTGCCAGCAGCTTGGATGGGGGCTACCACAATGAGCAGTTCTTC

abundance: many
v_gene: TRBV12-3/TRBV12-4
d_gene: -
j_gene: TRBJ1-2
CDR3aa: CASSLHTGTLSKGYTF
CDR3nt: TGTGCCAGCAGTTTACACACCGGGACACTTTCTAAAGGCTACACCTTC

abundance: many
v_gene: TRBV6-1
d_gene: -
j_gene: TRBJ1-5
CDR3aa: CASSGNREGNQPQHF
CDR3nt: TGTGCCAGCAGCGGAAACAGGGAAGGCAATCAGCCCCAGCATTTT

abundance: -
v_gene: TRBV9
d_gene: -
j_gene: TRBJ2-7
CDR3aa: CASSSKGEQYF
CDR3nt: TGTGCCAGCAGTTCGAAGGGCGAGCAGTACTTC

abundance: -
v_gene: TRBV27
d_gene: TRBD2
j_gene: TRBJ2-7
CDR3aa: CASSPGGAQLSYEQYF
CDR3nt: TGTGCCAGCAGCCCGGGAGGGGCCCAACTCTCCTACGAGCAGTACTTC

abundance: many
v_gene: TRBV20-1
d_gene: -
j_gene: TRBJ1-1
CDR3aa: CSASMTGFNTEAFF
CDR3nt: TGCAGTGCTAGCATGACAGGTTTTAACACTGAAGCTTTCTTT

abundance: few
v_gene: TRBV27
d_gene: -
j_gene: TRBJ2-7
CDR3aa: CASSLSRTEITYEQYF
CDR3nt: TGTGCCAGCAGTTTATCCCGGACAGAGATTACCTACGAGCAGTACTTC

abundance: few
v_gene: TRBV5-6
d_gene: TRBD2
j_gene: TRBJ2-2
CDR3aa: CASSLNVLAGGNTGELFF
CDR3nt: TGTGCCAGCAGCTTGAATGTACTAGCGGGAGGGAACACCGGGGAGCTGTTTTTT

abundance: few
v_gene: TRBV18
d_gene: -
j_gene: TRBJ1-3
CDR3aa: CASSNGLTGNTIYF
CDR3nt: TGTGCCAGCTCAAATGGCCTCACGGGAAACACCATATATTTT

abundance: -
v_gene: TRBV18
d_gene: TRBD1
j_gene: TRBJ2-1
CDR3aa: CASSPRTRQGVNEQFF
CDR3nt: TGTGCCAGCTCACCACGGACCCGACAGGGTGTAAATGAGCAGTTCTTC

abundance: few
v_gene: TRBV20-1
d_gene: TRBD2
j_gene: TRBJ2-1
CDR3aa: CSARDGSLAGLGILEDEQFF
CDR3nt: TGCAGTGCTAGAGACGGTAGCCTAGCGGGATTGGGAATCTTAGAGGATGAGCAGTTCTTC

abundance: many
v_gene: TRBV6-1
d_gene: -
j_gene: TRBJ1-1
CDR3aa: CASSDAGGNTEAFF
CDR3nt: TGTGCCAGCAGTGACGCCGGGGGGAACACTGAAGCTTTCTTT

abundance: few
v_gene: TRBV4-1
d_gene: -
j_gene: TRBJ1-5
CDR3aa: CASSPSLDNQPQHF
CDR3nt: TGCGCCAGCAGCCCCAGCCTGGACAATCAGCCCCAGCATTTT

abundance: -
v_gene: TRBV27
d_gene: -
j_gene: TRBJ2-7
CDR3aa: CASSFRAGDSYEQYF
CDR3nt: TGTGCCAGCAGTTTTCGAGCGGGCGATTCCTACGAGCAGTACTTC

abundance: many
v_gene: TRBV6-5
d_gene: -
j_gene: TRBJ2-1
CDR3aa: CASSYSEGVNEQFF
CDR3nt: TGTGCCAGCAGTTACTCCGAAGGGGTTAATGAGCAGTTCTTC

abundance: many
v_gene: TRBV28
d_gene: -
j_gene: TRBJ2-1
CDR3aa: CATYRNEQFF
CDR3nt: TGTGCCACGTACCGCAATGAGCAGTTCTTC

abundance: few
v_gene: TRBV24-1
d_gene: TRBD2
j_gene: TRBJ2-1
CDR3aa: CATSDYTGGNEQFF
CDR3nt: TGTGCCACCAGTGATTATACGGGGGGGAATGAGCAGTTCTTC

abundance: many
v_gene: TRBV11-2
d_gene: -
j_gene: TRBJ2-7
CDR3aa: CASSVYVEGNEQYF
CDR3nt: TGTGCCAGCAGCGTTTACGTGGAGGGCAACGAGCAGTACTTC

abundance: -
v_gene: TRBV3-1
d_gene: -
j_gene: TRBJ1-2
CDR3aa: CASSQPRTRGHTF
CDR3nt: TGTGCCAGCAGCCAACCCAGGACCCGAGGGCACACCTTC

abundance: -
v_gene: TRBV5-6
d_gene: TRBD1
j_gene: TRBJ2-6
CDR3aa: CASSWDSYLSGANVLTF
CDR3nt: TGTGCCAGCAGCTGGGACAGTTACCTCTCTGGGGCCAACGTCCTGACTTTC

abundance: many
v_gene: TRBV12-3/TRBV12-4
d_gene: -
j_gene: TRBJ1-6
CDR3aa: CASRPRGSPLHF
CDR3nt: TGTGCCAGCCGACCCCGAGGTTCACCCCTCCACTTT

abundance: many
v_gene: TRBV6-1
d_gene: -
j_gene: TRBJ2-7
CDR3aa: CASRAPLTGIIDYEQYF
CDR3nt: TGTGCCAGCAGGGCCCCCCTCACAGGGATTATTGACTACGAGCAGTACTTC

abundance: -
v_gene: TRBV27
d_gene: TRBD1
j_gene: TRBJ2-7
CDR3aa: CASSFQLPTGGGDEQYF
CDR3nt: TGTGCCAGCAGTTTCCAGCTTCCGACAGGGGGCGGCGACGAGCAGTACTTC

abundance: once
v_gene: TRBV27
d_gene: -
j_gene: TRBJ2-1
CDR3aa: CASSPTLGQGNEQFF
CDR3nt: TGTGCCAGCAGCCCCACCCTCGGGCAGGGCAATGAGCAGTTCTTC

abundance: many
v_gene: TRBV7-2
d_gene: TRBD1
j_gene: TRBJ2-2
CDR3aa: CASSLMDRGYTGELFF
CDR3nt: TGTGCCAGCAGCTTAATGGACAGGGGCTACACCGGGGAGCTGTTTTTT

abundance: many
v_gene: TRBV11-1
d_gene: -
j_gene: TRBJ2-7
CDR3aa: CASRSRGAGEQYF
CDR3nt: TGTGCCAGCAGAAGCCGGGGGGCTGGGGAGCAGTACTTC

abundance: -
v_gene: TRBV29-1
d_gene: -
j_gene: TRBJ1-2
CDR3aa: CSVEDYDASGEFGYGYTF
CDR3nt: TGCAGCGTTGAAGATTACGACGCCTCAGGGGAATTCGGCTATGGCTACACCTTC

abundance: -
v_gene: TRBV6-5
d_gene: -
j_gene: TRBJ1-2
CDR3aa: CASSETGKYGYTF
CDR3nt: TGTGCCAGCAGTGAAACAGGGAAGTATGGCTACACCTTC

abundance: many
v_gene: TRBV19
d_gene: -
j_gene: TRBJ1-1
CDR3aa: CASSTGKEINTEAFF
CDR3nt: TGTGCCAGTAGTACCGGGAAAGAAATAAACACTGAAGCTTTCTTT

abundance: -
v_gene: TRBV2
d_gene: TRBD1
j_gene: TRBJ1-5
CDR3aa: CASNGDRNQPQHF
CDR3nt: TGTGCCAGCAACGGGGACAGGAATCAGCCCCAGCATTTT

abundance: -
v_gene: TRBV6-1
d_gene: -
j_gene: TRBJ2-1
CDR3aa: CASSPRPENPYNEQFF
CDR3nt: TGTGCCAGCAGTCCGAGACCCGAAAACCCCTACAATGAGCAGTTCTTC

abundance: many
v_gene: TRBV7-2
d_gene: -
j_gene: TRBJ1-1
CDR3aa: CASSLEHSGQTEAFF
CDR3nt: TGTGCCAGCAGCTTAGAACACTCAGGACAGACTGAAGCTTTCTTT